This T cell receptor (beta chain) was captured in a study of blood T cell repertoires in COVID-19. The overall study: Whether acute or convalescent, the COVID-19 samples came from the United States, Italy and Spain. T cells, B-cell-depleted T cells, or PBMCs supplied cDNA or gDNA.

Per the study methods: Amplification with reference gene primers provided the estimates of nucleated cell counts. Method: immunoSEQ multiplex PCR; TCRdb's copy keeps in-frame clones and lacks some. V and J calls and clone size are those listed in that table; D and trimming were worked out from the DNA. The data show 350,000 to 450,000 clones, with around 88% seen just once and less than 9% held by the top ten. Seattle researchers signed up patients amid active infection and tracked them longitudinally. The sequenced sample was peripheral blood. The origin of this receptor is a woman aged 60-75 years with COVID-19, enrolled during active disease.

This CDR3 is CASSYGGAGTEAFF. CDR3 coding DNA: TGTGCCAGCAGTTACGGGGGGGCGGGCACTGAAGCTTTCTTT. This sequence joins TRBV6-5 and TRBJ1-1; D might be TRBD1 (6 bases). The CDR3 extends over 14 amino acids. Germline CDR1 reads MNHEY; CDR2 reads SVGAGI. V shed 2 bases and J shed 4 bases, with 11 bases lying between them.